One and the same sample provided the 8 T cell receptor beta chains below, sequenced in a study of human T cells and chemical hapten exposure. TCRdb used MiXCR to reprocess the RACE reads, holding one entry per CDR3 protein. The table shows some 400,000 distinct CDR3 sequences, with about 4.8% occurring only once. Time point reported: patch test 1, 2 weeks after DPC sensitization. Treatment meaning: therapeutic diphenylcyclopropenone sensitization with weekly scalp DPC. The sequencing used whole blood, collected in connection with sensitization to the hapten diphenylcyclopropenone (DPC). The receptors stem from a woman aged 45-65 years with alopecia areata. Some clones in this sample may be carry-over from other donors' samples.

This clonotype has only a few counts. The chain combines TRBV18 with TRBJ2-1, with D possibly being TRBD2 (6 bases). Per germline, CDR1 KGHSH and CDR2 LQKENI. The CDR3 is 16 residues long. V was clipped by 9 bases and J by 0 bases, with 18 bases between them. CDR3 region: CASVGGSALSYNEQFF. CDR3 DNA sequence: TGTGCCAGTGTCGGGGGTTCGGCGCTCTCCTACAATGAGCAGTTCTTC.

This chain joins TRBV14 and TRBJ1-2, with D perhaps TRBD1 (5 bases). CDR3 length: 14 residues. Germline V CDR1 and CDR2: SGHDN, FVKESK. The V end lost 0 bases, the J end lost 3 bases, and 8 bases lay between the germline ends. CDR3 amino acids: CASSQEGADYGYTF. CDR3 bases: TGTGCCAGCAGCCAAGAAGGGGCGGACTATGGCTACACCTTC.

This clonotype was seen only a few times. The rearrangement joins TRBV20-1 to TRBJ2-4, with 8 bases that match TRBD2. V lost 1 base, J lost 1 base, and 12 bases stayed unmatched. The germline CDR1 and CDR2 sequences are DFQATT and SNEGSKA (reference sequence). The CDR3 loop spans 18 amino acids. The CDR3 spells CSARVIPGGGSAKNIQYF. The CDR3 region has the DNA TGCAGTGCTAGAGTCATCCCGGGAGGGGGTTCCGCCAAAAACATTCAGTACTTC.

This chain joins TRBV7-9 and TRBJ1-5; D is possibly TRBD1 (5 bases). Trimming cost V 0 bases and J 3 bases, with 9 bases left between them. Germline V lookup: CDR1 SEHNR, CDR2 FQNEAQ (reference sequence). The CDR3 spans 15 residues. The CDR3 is CASSLAGTFNQPQHF. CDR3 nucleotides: TGTGCCAGCAGCTTAGCAGGGACCTTCAATCAGCCCCAGCATTTT.

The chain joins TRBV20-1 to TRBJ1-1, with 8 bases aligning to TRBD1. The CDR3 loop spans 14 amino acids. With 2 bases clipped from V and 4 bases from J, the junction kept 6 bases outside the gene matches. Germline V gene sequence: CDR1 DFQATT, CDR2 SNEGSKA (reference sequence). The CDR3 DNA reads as TGCAGTGCTAGATTTCAGGGGGCAGCCACTGAAGCTTTCTTT. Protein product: CSARFQGAATEAFF.

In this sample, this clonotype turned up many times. CDR3 DNA sequence: TGTGCCAGCAGCGTGGGACACAAGAACACTGAAGCTTTCTTT. This codes for CASSVGHKNTEAFF. The rearrangement joins TRBV9 to TRBJ1-1; D perhaps matches TRBD1 (6 bases). This CDR3 has 14 residues. CDR1 is SGDLS, CDR2 YYNGEE, per germline. Trimming removed 2 bases at V and 1 base at J, with 9 bases between.

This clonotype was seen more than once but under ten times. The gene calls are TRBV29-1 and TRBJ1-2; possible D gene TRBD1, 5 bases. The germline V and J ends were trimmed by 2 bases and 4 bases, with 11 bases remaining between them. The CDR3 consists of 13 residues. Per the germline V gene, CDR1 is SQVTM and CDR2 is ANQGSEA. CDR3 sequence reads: CSVEWGVGYGYTF. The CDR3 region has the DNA TGCAGCGTTGAATGGGGGGTCGGCTATGGCTACACCTTC.

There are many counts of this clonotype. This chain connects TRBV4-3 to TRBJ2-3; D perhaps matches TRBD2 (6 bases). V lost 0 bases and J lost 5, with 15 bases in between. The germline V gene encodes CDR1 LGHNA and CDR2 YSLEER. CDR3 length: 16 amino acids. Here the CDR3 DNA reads TGCGCCAGCAGCCAAGATTGGGGCAGGGAGGAAGATACGCAGTATTTT. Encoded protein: CASSQDWGREEDTQYF.